Below are 11 T cell receptor beta chains sequenced from a single sample in a study of blood T cell repertoires in COVID-19. The method was immunoSEQ multiplex PCR; TCRdb's version includes in-frame clones alone and lacks a portion of them. Here the sample spans approximately 230,000 clones, 70% to 85% being singletons. The source material was peripheral blood. These receptors all stem from a man older than 75 with acute or convalescent COVID-19.

The chain uses TRBV24-1 and TRBJ1-2, with 7 bases that match TRBD1. The junction had 8 bases not matched to a gene; V was cut back by 7 bases and J by 1 base. CDR1 and CDR2 from the germline V gene are KGHDR and SFDVKD. This CDR3 is built from 15 residues. The CDR3 DNA sequence: TGTGCCACCAGGGGCAGGACAGGAGATAACTATGGCTACACCTTC. As protein: CATRGRTGDNYGYTF.

The chain uses TRBV6-1 and TRBJ1-1; 8 bases fit TRBD1. The CDR3 contains 18 residues. J was trimmed by 1 base and V by 4 bases; bases with no gene match: 14. CDR1 is MNHNS and CDR2 is SASEGT in the germline V gene. The CDR3 reads CASSARLQGGGTNTEAFF. In DNA form, the CDR3 reads TGTGCCAGCAGTGCAAGGTTACAGGGGGGAGGGACGAACACTGAAGCTTTCTTT.

The V call is TRBV24-1, the J call TRBJ2-3; tentatively, D is TRBD1 (6 bases). The V end lost 2 bases, the J end lost 1 base, and 9 bases lay between the germline ends. Germline V gene lookup returns CDR1 KGHDR and CDR2 SFDVKD. The CDR3 runs to 15 residues. The CDR3 DNA reads TGTGCCACCAGTGATTCCAGGGGTCGCACAGATACGCAGTATTTT. This gives the protein CATSDSRGRTDTQYF.

The chain combines TRBV6-6 with TRBJ2-3; 8 nucleotides agree with TRBD2. Losses at the gene ends were 7 bases for V and 3 bases for J; bases not matched to a gene: 9. CDR1 is MNHNY, CDR2 SVGAGI, per germline (reference sequence). CDR3 length: 15 residues. The CDR3 sequence: CASTYGGAGTDTQYF. For the CDR3, the DNA is TGTGCCAGCACCTACGGGGGGGCAGGTACAGATACGCAGTATTTT.

This chain joins TRBV11-2 and TRBJ1-1, with D unclear. Germline loops: CDR1 SGHAT, CDR2 FQNNGV. CDR3 length: 15 amino acids. Trimming shortened V by 0 bases and J by 1 base, and 9 bases separated the two germline ends. The CDR3 region is CASSLDPGRNTEAFF. The CDR3 DNA is TGTGCCAGCAGCTTAGATCCCGGGAGGAACACTGAAGCTTTCTTT. Variable domain in full (rest from reference TRBV11-2 and TRBJ1-1): EAGVAQSPRYKIIEKRQSVAFWCNPISGHATLYWYQQILGQGPKLLIQFQNNGVVDDSQLPKDRFSAERLKGVDSTLKIQPAKLEDSAVYLCASSLDPGRNTEAFFGQGTRLTVV.

The V gene is TRBV10-3, the J gene TRBJ2-7; 8 bases agree with TRBD1. Germline V gene sequence: CDR1 ENHRY, CDR2 SYGVKD. This CDR3 contains 15 residues. V dropped 6 bases and J dropped 0; count of bases not matched to a gene: 7. As DNA, the CDR3 is TGTGCCATCAGAGCGGACAGGGCAAGCTCCTACGAGCAGTACTTC. It yields the protein CAIRADRASSYEQYF.

The chain recombines TRBV4-1 with TRBJ2-7, with 9 bases aligning to TRBD2. Germline CDR1 is MGHRA and CDR2 is YSYEKL. The CDR3 contains 16 residues. Trimming cost V 2 bases and J 1 base; bases outside gene matches: 6. CDR3 DNA: TGCGCCAGCAGCCAACCGGGACTAGCAGAATCCTACGAGCAGTACTTC. Translating gives CASSQPGLAESYEQYF.

The rearrangement links TRBV2 to TRBJ1-1; D unclear. This CDR3 contains 12 residues. CDR1 and CDR2 (germline): SNHLY, FYNNEI. The germline V and J ends were trimmed by 4 bases and 0 bases, with 3 bases remaining between them. The chain's CDR3 is CASSGMNTEAFF. DNA of the CDR3: TGTGCCAGCAGTGGTATGAACACTGAAGCTTTCTTT.

The chain joins TRBV6-5 to TRBJ1-6, with D perhaps TRBD1 (6 bases). The ends were cut back, 7 bases at V and 8 bases at J, with 15 bases in the middle. From germline, CDR1 is MNHEY and CDR2 SVGAGI. CDR3 length equals 14 residues. CDR3 nucleotide sequence: TGTGCCAGCACCCTGGGCAGGGGTCATTCACCCCTCCACTTT. Residues: CASTLGRGHSPLHF.

This sequence joins TRBV6-2 or TRBV6-3 and TRBJ2-7; D perhaps matches TRBD2 (6 bases). CDR1 is MNHEY, CDR2 SVGEGT, per germline. The CDR3 totals 17 residues. V lost 2 bases and J 2 bases, leaving 19 bases between the germline ends. CDR3 loop: CASSYRETPPVTYEQYF. Here the CDR3 DNA reads TGTGCCAGCAGTTACCGGGAGACTCCCCCCGTTACCTACGAGCAGTACTTC.

The V call is TRBV19, the J call TRBJ1-2, with 7 bases matching TRBD1. The CDR3 consists of 14 residues. V shed 8 bases, J shed 6 bases, and the junction held 12 bases outside the gene matches. Germline V gives CDR1 LNHDA, CDR2 SQIVND (reference sequence). The CDR3 reads CASLTTDRDDGYTF. The CDR3 region has the DNA TGTGCCAGTCTTACCACTGACAGGGATGATGGCTACACCTTC.